The present T cell receptor beta chain was sequenced within a study of cytomegalovirus exposure and HLA in healthy donors. General observations from the study: Most sequenced TCRs were rare (though some public TCRs occurred in many donors). When presence/absence was analysed, sequencing depth was taken to be roughly uniform across donors. Some segments of the V type, notably TRBV6-2 and TRBV6-3, were excluded as indistinguishable. Later analysis found that TCR beta chains associated with HLA were more clonally expanded than other, equally common chains.

Trimming took off 2 bases at V and 7 bases at J, with 7 bases between the two ends. CDR1 is SGHRS and CDR2 is YFSETQ in the germline V gene. The CDR3 is 12 amino acids. PCR employed 60 Vbeta and 13 Jbeta primers. The assay was immunoSEQ multiplex PCR, and TCRdb's table has in-frame clones only and misses some. The sample consists of some 40,000 clones, around 53% of them appearing once. Concerning this clone: Its antigen remains unknown.

Sequencing used PBMCs. The receptor was derived from a woman aged 40 to 50 in good health and CMV-seropositive. The gene calls are TRBV5-1 and TRBJ2-1; D gene ambiguous. The CDR3 DNA sequence: TGCGCCAGCAGCTTTCCCGAGAATGAGCAGTTCTTC. Its protein product is CASSFPENEQFF.